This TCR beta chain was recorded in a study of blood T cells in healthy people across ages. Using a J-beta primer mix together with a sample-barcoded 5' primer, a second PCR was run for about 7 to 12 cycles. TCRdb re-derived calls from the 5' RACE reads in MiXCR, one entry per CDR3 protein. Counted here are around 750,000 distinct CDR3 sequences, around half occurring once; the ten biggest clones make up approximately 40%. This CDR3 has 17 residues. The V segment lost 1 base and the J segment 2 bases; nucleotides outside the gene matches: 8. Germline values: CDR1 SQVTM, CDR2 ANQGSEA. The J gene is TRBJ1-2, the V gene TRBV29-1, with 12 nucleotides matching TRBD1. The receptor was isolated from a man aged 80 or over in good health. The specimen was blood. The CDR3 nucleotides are TGCAGCGTTGAAGGTAGGGACAGGGGGCCCGGCAACTATGGCTACACCTTC. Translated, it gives CSVEGRDRGPGNYGYTF.